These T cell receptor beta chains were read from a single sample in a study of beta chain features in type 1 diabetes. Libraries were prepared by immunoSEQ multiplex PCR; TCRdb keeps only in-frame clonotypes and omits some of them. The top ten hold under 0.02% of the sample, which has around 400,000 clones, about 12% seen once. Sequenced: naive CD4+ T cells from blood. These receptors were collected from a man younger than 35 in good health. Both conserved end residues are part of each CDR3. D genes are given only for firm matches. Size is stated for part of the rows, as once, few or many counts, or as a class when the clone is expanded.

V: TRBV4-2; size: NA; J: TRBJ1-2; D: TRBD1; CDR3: CASSLQDREGSGYTF; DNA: TGTGCCAGCAGCCTACAGGACAGGGAGGGTAGTGGCTACACCTTC
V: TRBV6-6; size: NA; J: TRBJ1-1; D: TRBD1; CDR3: CASSLQGGRGEAFF; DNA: TGTGCCAGCAGTTTACAGGGGGGTCGGGGTGAAGCTTTCTTT
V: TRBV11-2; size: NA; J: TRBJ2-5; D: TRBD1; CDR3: CASSSLRDSQETQYF; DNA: TGTGCCAGCAGCTCCCTCCGGGACAGTCAAGAGACCCAGTACTTC
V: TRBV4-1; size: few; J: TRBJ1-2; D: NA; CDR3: CASSQVGGSYGYTF; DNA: TGCGCCAGCAGCCAAGTCGGCGGAAGTTATGGCTACACCTTC
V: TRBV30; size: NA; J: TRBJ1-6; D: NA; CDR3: CAWSVFRPGDSPLHF; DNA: TGTGCCTGGAGTGTTTTCAGGCCGGGGGATTCACCCCTCCACTTT
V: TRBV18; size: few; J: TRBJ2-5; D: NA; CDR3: CASSPEGGETQYF; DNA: TGTGCCAGCTCACCGGAGGGGGGGGAGACCCAGTACTTC
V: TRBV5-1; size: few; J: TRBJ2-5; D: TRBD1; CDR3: CASSLRPGQWGETQYF; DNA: TGCGCCAGCAGCCTCAGACCGGGACAGTGGGGAGAGACCCAGTACTTC
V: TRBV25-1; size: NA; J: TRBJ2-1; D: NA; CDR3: CASSESGGNEQFF; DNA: TGTGCCAGCAGTGAATCTGGGGGGAACGAGCAGTTCTTC
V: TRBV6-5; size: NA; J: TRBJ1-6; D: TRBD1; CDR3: CASRGTGVNSPLHF; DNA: TGTGCCAGCAGAGGGACAGGGGTAAATTCACCCCTCCACTTT
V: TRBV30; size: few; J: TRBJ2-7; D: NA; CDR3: CAWTAGRGLYEQYF; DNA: TGTGCCTGGACCGCTGGGCGGGGCCTCTATGAGCAGTACTTC
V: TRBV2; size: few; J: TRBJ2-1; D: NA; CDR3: CAKRGDSRYNEQFF; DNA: TGTGCCAAGAGAGGGGACTCCCGCTACAATGAGCAGTTCTTC
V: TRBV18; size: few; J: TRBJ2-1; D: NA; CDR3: CASSPPSYNEQFF; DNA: TGTGCCAGCTCACCACCGTCGTACAATGAGCAGTTCTTC
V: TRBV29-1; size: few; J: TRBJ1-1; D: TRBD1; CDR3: CSVEDRGYTEAFF; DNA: TGCAGCGTTGAGGACAGGGGGTACACTGAAGCTTTCTTT
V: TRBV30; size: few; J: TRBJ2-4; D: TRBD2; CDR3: CAWSEASGTFQYF; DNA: TGTGCCTGGAGTGAGGCTAGCGGGACCTTTCAGTACTTC
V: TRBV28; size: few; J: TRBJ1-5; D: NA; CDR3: CASSLGGDQPQHF; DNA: TGTGCCAGCAGTTTAGGAGGGGATCAGCCCCAGCATTTT
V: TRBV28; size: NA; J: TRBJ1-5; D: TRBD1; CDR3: CASSFRLLTGRKQPQHF; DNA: TGTGCCAGCAGTTTCCGATTACTGACAGGGCGGAAACAGCCCCAGCATTTT
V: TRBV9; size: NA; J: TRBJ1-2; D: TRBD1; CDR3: CASSVAPGTGNYGYTF; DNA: TGTGCCAGCAGCGTAGCTCCCGGGACAGGGAACTATGGCTACACCTTC
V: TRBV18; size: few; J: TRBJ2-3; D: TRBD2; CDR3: CASSSGTSGNTDTQYF; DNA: TGTGCCAGCTCATCGGGGACTAGCGGAAACACAGATACGCAGTATTTT
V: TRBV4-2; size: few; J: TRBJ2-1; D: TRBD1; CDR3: CASSQERVQGVQFF; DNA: TGTGCCAGCAGCCAAGAGAGAGTACAGGGGGTTCAGTTCTTC
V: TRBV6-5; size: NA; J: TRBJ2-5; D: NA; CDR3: CASNGREGVQETQYF; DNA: TGTGCCAGCAACGGTAGAGAGGGGGTCCAAGAGACCCAGTACTTC
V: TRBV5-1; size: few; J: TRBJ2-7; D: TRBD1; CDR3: CASSLATGTGGDEQYF; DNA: TGCGCCAGCAGCTTGGCCACCGGGACAGGGGGCGACGAGCAGTACTTC
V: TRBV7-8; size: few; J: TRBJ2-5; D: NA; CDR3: CASSFTYQETQYF; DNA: TGTGCCAGCAGCTTTACATACCAAGAGACCCAGTACTTC
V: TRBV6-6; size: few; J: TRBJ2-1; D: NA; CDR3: CATTLSYNEQFF; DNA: TGTGCCACGACACTCTCCTACAATGAGCAGTTCTTC
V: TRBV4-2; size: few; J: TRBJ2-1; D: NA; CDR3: CASSQDKGGYNEQFF; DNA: TGTGCCAGCAGCCAAGATAAAGGCGGCTACAATGAGCAGTTCTTC
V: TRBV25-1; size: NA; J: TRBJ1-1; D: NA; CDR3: CASSESGQLNTEAFF; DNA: TGTGCCAGCAGTGAATCTGGACAACTGAACACTGAAGCTTTCTTT
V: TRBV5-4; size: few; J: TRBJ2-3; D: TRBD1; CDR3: CASSSGQGADTQYF; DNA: TGTGCCAGCAGCTCCGGACAGGGCGCAGATACGCAGTATTTT